Following are 30 T cell receptor beta chains from one sample sequenced in a study of blood T cell repertoires in COVID-19. Produced via immunoSEQ multiplex PCR; TCRdb's table is partial and in-frame only. The sample comprises roughly 280,000 clones, 86% of which are singletons, and approximately 9% rests with the top ten. The specimen was peripheral blood. These receptors came from a middle-aged man with active or convalescent COVID-19.

The genes are TRBV20-1 and TRBJ2-2; D gene uncertain. Germline CDR1 and CDR2: DFQATT and SNEGSKA (reference sequence). CDR3 length equals 12 residues. Trimming cost V 3 bases and J 8 bases, with 10 bases left between them. CDR3 protein: CSASPSPGELFF. CDR3 nucleotides: TGCAGTGCTAGTCCTTCTCCGGGGGAGCTGTTTTTT.

The chain recombines TRBV9 with TRBJ2-2; D gene uncertain. Germline values: CDR1 SGDLS, CDR2 YYNGEE. CDR3 size: 14 residues. Trimming took off 6 bases at V and 0 bases at J, with 9 bases between the two ends. The CDR3 DNA sequence: TGTGCCAGCACCAAAGAGACGAACACCGGGGAGCTGTTTTTT. Translated, it gives CASTKETNTGELFF.

V usage is TRBV27 and J usage is TRBJ2-5, with D possibly being TRBD1 (6 bases). This CDR3 has 13 residues. Germline CDR1 MNHEY, CDR2 SMNVEV (reference sequence). The germline V and J ends were trimmed by 6 bases and 2 bases, with 10 bases remaining between them. CDR3 loop: CASREGGQETQYF. The DNA for the CDR3 is TGTGCCAGCAGAGAAGGGGGTCAAGAGACCCAGTACTTC.

Turning to this clone: Other nucleotide sequences in the sample specify the same CDR3. V gene TRBV30 combines with J gene TRBJ2-7; TRBD1 matches 9 bases. This CDR3 is 13 amino acids long. From germline, CDR1 is GTSNPN and CDR2 SVGIG (reference sequence). With V trimmed by 4 bases and J by 3 bases, 4 bases remained unmatched. The CDR3 sequence is CAWNPGQGYEQYF. Written as DNA, the CDR3 is TGTGCCTGGAACCCGGGACAGGGCTACGAGCAGTACTTC. The full variable domain, completed using reference TRBV30 and TRBJ2-7, is SQTIHQWPATLVQPVGSPLSLECTVEGTSNPNLYWYRQAAGRGLQLLFYSVGIGQISSEVPQNLSASRPQDRQFILSSKKLLLSDSGFYLCAWNPGQGYEQYFGPGTRLTVT.

This chain connects TRBV30 to TRBJ1-3, with 7 bases lining up with TRBD1. The CDR3 is made up of 13 amino acids. Germline V gives CDR1 GTSNPN, CDR2 SVGIG (reference sequence). V trimming: 5 bases; J trimming: 4 bases; junction bases outside the gene matches: 5. CDR3 in amino acids: CAWEGGAGNTIYF. CDR3 nucleotide sequence: TGTGCCTGGGAAGGGGGCGCCGGAAACACCATATATTTT.

This sequence joins TRBV6-5 and TRBJ2-5; the match to TRBD2 covers 8 bases. Trimming at V came to 6 bases and at J to 5 bases, leaving 11 bases not matched to a gene. This CDR3 is 15 amino acids long. The germline CDR1 and CDR2 sequences are MNHEY and SVGAGI. The DNA for the CDR3 is TGTGCCAGCAGGTCCCTATCGGGAGGGGGGGAGACCCAGTACTTC. This translates into CASRSLSGGGETQYF.

The rearrangement uses TRBV6-5 and TRBJ2-2; 8 positions match TRBD2. The CDR3 is made up of 14 amino acids. V lost 6 bases, J lost 7 bases, and 7 bases stayed unmatched. The germline CDR1 and CDR2 sequences are MNHEY and SVGAGI. This chain's CDR3 is CASSPLAAGGELFF. The CDR3 DNA follows: TGTGCCAGCAGCCCACTAGCGGCCGGCGGGGAGCTGTTTTTT.

The V and J genes are TRBV2 and TRBJ2-1; perhaps TRBD2 as D (6 bases). The CDR3 extends over 13 amino acids. V lost 9 bases, J lost 3 bases, and 12 bases lay in between. Germline values: CDR1 SNHLY, CDR2 FYNNEI. Written as DNA, the CDR3 is TGTGCCAGGGGAGGCGCTAACTACAATGAGCAGTTCTTC. It is translated as CARGGANYNEQFF.

The chain couples TRBV9 to TRBJ1-6; D may be TRBD1 (5 bases). The CDR3 is 15 residues long. From germline, CDR1 is SGDLS and CDR2 YYNGEE. V was trimmed by 0 bases and J by 9 bases, leaving 13 bases between them. The CDR3 loop is CASSVGSGGTSPLHF. CDR3 DNA sequence: TGTGCCAGCAGCGTAGGTTCCGGGGGTACTTCACCCCTCCACTTT.

The chain carries TRBV5-6 and TRBJ1-3; TRBD1 is a possible D gene (5 bases). Trimming removed 5 bases from V and 0 bases from J, with 18 bases in between. The CDR3 has 17 residues. From germline, CDR1 is SGHDT and CDR2 YYEEEE. CDR3 sequence: CASSAPGLPFSGNTIYF. CDR3 in DNA: TGTGCCAGCAGTGCCCCGGGACTCCCGTTCTCTGGAAACACCATATATTTT.

The CDR3 bases are TGTGCCACCAGTGATTCCCCAGGCTATGGCTACACCTTC. Translation gives CATSDSPGYGYTF. V gene TRBV24-1 combines with J gene TRBJ1-2; D gene ambiguous. The germline V gene has CDR1 KGHDR and CDR2 SFDVKD. This CDR3 region has 13 residues. Trimming took off 2 bases at V and 4 bases at J, with 7 bases between the two ends.

The CDR3 DNA reads TGTGCCAGCAGCCAAAAAGAGGGATCTGGGGCCAACGTCCTGACTTTC. Protein sequence: CASSQKEGSGANVLTF. The V call is TRBV7-9, the J call TRBJ2-6, with a tentative D call TRBD2 (5 bases). Trimming took 5 bases from V and 1 from J, leaving 12 bases between them. CDR1 SEHNR and CDR2 FQNEAQ come from the germline V gene (reference sequence). The CDR3 spans 16 residues. The complete variable domain, with remaining parts taken from reference TRBV7-9 and TRBJ2-6, reads DTGVSQNPRHKITKRGQNVTFRCDPISEHNRLYWYRQTLGQGPEFLTYFQNEAQLEKSRLLSDRFSAERPKGSFSTLEIQRTEQGDSAMYLCASSQKEGSGANVLTFGAGSRLTVL.

This chain links TRBV28 with TRBJ2-2; D unresolved. V lost 3 bases and J 0 bases, leaving 2 bases between the germline ends. The CDR3 is 13 residues long. Per the germline V gene, CDR1 is MDHEN and CDR2 is SYDVKM. The CDR3 reads CASSFSNTGELFF. The CDR3 DNA sequence: TGTGCCAGCAGTTTCTCGAACACCGGGGAGCTGTTTTTT.

The rearrangement joins TRBV3-1 (or the pseudogene TRBV3-2) to TRBJ1-2; 7 positions agree with TRBD1. V lost 4 bases and J lost 4; bases outside the gene matches: 3. The V gene's germline CDR1 is LGHDT and CDR2 YNNKEL (reference sequence). There are 13 residues in the CDR3. The CDR3, as DNA: TGTGCCAGCAGCCGAGGACAGGCCTATGGCTACACCTTC. Translated: CASSRGQAYGYTF.

This clone was detected only once. CDR3 protein: CASTQTGSKTDTQYF. The CDR3 region has the DNA TGTGCCAGCACCCAGACAGGGAGTAAGACAGATACGCAGTATTTT. The chain combines TRBV5-6 with TRBJ2-3; the match to TRBD1 covers 7 bases. Per the germline V gene, CDR1 is SGHDT and CDR2 is YYEEEE. J lost 3 bases, V lost 6 bases, and 10 bases had no gene match. The CDR3 is 15 amino acids. The whole variable domain, remainder taken from reference TRBV5-6 and TRBJ2-3, is DAGVTQSPTHLIKTRGQQVTLRCSPKSGHDTVSWYQQALGQGPQFIFQYYEEEERQRGNFPDRFSGHQFPNYSSELNVNALLLGDSALYLCASTQTGSKTDTQYFGPGTRLTVL.

This clone was counted only a few times. V is TRBV19 and J is TRBJ1-5; perhaps TRBD1 as D (5 bases). The CDR3 loop spans 14 amino acids. Deletions cut 4 bases from V and 6 bases from J, with 13 bases between. The germline gives CDR1 LNHDA, CDR2 SQIVND (reference sequence). The CDR3 reads CASSRGDVGQPQHF. The CDR3 coding sequence is TGTGCCAGTAGTAGGGGGGACGTCGGTCAGCCCCAGCATTTT.

The chain combines TRBV15 with TRBJ2-1; D is ambiguous. With 6 bases removed from V and 10 bases from J, the gap between germline ends came to 10 bases. The germline CDR1 and CDR2 sequences are LNHNV and YYDKDF (reference sequence). The CDR3 contains 11 residues. DNA of the CDR3: TGTGCCACCAGGGCCGAATACGAGCAGTTCTTC. This codes for CATRAEYEQFF.

This chain links TRBV30 with TRBJ2-7; the match to TRBD1 covers 7 bases. The CDR3 runs to 14 residues. The germline V gene has CDR1 GTSNPN and CDR2 SVGIG (reference sequence). Losses at the gene ends were 1 base for V and 4 bases for J; bases not matched to a gene: 7. CDR3 nucleotide sequence: TGTGCCTGGAGTGGTCACAGGGGTGTGTACGAGCAGTACTTC. This translates into CAWSGHRGVYEQYF.

The rearrangement uses TRBV11-3 and TRBJ2-3, with 7 positions matching TRBD2. There are 16 residues in the CDR3. J was trimmed by 2 bases and V by 1 base; bases with no gene match: 6. CDR1 and CDR2 (germline): SGHNT, YENEEA. CDR3: CASSLVRSGTTDTQYF. CDR3 DNA: TGTGCCAGCAGCTTAGTCAGAAGCGGGACCACAGATACGCAGTATTTT. The whole variable domain, remainder taken from reference TRBV11-3 and TRBJ2-3, is EAGVVQSPRYKIIEKKQPVAFWCNPISGHNTLYWYLQNLGQGPELLIRYENEEAVDDSQLPKDRFSAERLKGVDSTLKIQPAELGDSAVYLCASSLVRSGTTDTQYFGPGTRLTVL.

CDR3 in amino acids: CASSLQGVTGNEQFF. As DNA, the CDR3 is TGTGCCAGCAGCCTACAGGGGGTTACGGGGAATGAGCAGTTCTTC. V gene TRBV11-3 combines with J gene TRBJ2-1, with TRBD1 matching 8 bases. The CDR3 runs to 15 residues. V shed 5 bases, J shed 7 bases, and the junction held 10 bases outside the gene matches. Per the germline V gene, CDR1 is SGHNT and CDR2 is YENEEA.

V gene TRBV29-1 combines with J gene TRBJ2-7; D uncertain. The CDR3 has 11 amino acids. The germline V and J ends were trimmed by 6 bases and 4 bases, with 10 bases remaining between them. CDR1 is SQVTM and CDR2 is ANQGSEA in the germline V gene. Written as DNA, the CDR3 is TGCAGCGTCGAGCGCGCTTACGAGCAGTACTTC. Amino acid sequence: CSVERAYEQYF.

The chain combines TRBV19 with TRBJ1-6; D is possibly TRBD1 (6 bases). Trimming left V 1 base short and J 6 bases short, with 10 bases between. Germline CDR1 LNHDA, CDR2 SQIVND (reference sequence). The CDR3 is made up of 15 amino acids. CDR3 bases: TGTGCCAGTAGTATAGGTGGGGGCTTTAATTCACCCCTCCACTTT. This translates into CASSIGGGFNSPLHF. Combining the CDR3 with reference TRBV19 and TRBJ1-6 gives the whole variable domain DGGITQSPKYLFRKEGQNVTLSCEQNLNHDAMYWYRQDPGQGLRLIYYSQIVNDFQKGDIAEGYSVSREKKESFPLTVTSAQKNPTAFYLCASSIGGGFNSPLHFGNGTRLTVT.

J is TRBJ1-6 and V is TRBV3-1 (or the pseudogene TRBV3-2); 9 bases fit TRBD1. CDR3 length: 15 residues. The J segment lost 12 bases and the V segment lost 2 bases, leaving 8 bases of the junction unmatched. From germline, CDR1 is LGHDT and CDR2 YNNKEL (reference sequence). The CDR3 loop reads CASSQRDRAHLPLHF. CDR3 nucleotide sequence: TGTGCCAGCAGCCAACGGGACAGGGCCCATTTACCCCTCCACTTT.

The V call is TRBV12-5, the J call TRBJ1-5; TRBD1 matches 9 bases. The V and J ends lost 5 bases and 1 base, in that order; junction bases with no gene match: 6. Germline V gene sequence: CDR1 LGHNT, CDR2 FRNRAP. The CDR3 runs 16 residues. The CDR3 DNA reads TGTGCTAGTGGTCCCGACAGGGGGGGAAGCAATCAGCCCCAGCATTTT. It yields the protein CASGPDRGGSNQPQHF.

The rearrangement uses TRBV14 and TRBJ2-7; tentatively, D is TRBD1 (6 bases). Germline V lookup: CDR1 SGHDN, CDR2 FVKESK. This CDR3 is built from 14 residues. V shed 1 base and J shed 6 bases, with 13 bases lying between them. CDR3 amino acids: CASSQGGGLGEQYF. The CDR3 DNA reads as TGTGCCAGCAGCCAAGGAGGGGGTCTGGGCGAGCAGTACTTC.

This clone was detected a few times. The rearrangement joins TRBV6-2 or TRBV6-3 to TRBJ2-2; TRBD2 agrees at 10 bases. V shed 5 bases, J shed 1 base, and the junction held 4 bases outside the gene matches. This CDR3 comprises 16 residues. Germline assignment: CDR1 MNHEY and CDR2 SVGEGT. Here the CDR3 reads CASSPQREGNTGELFF. DNA for the CDR3: TGTGCCAGCAGTCCCCAGCGGGAGGGGAACACCGGGGAGCTGTTTTTT.

The gene calls are TRBV19 and TRBJ2-1; 10 bases match TRBD2. This CDR3 has 17 residues. Unmatched junction bases numbered 10, after V lost 3 bases and J lost 5 bases. Germline CDR1 reads LNHDA; CDR2 reads SQIVND (reference sequence). Here the CDR3 reads CASSILWSGRGDNEQFF. For the CDR3, the DNA is TGTGCCAGTAGTATTCTCTGGAGCGGGAGGGGGGACAATGAGCAGTTCTTC.

J is TRBJ1-5 and V is TRBV4-1; D is uncertain. This CDR3 comprises 12 residues. Germline lookup yields CDR1 MGHRA and CDR2 YSYEKL. Trimming cost V 1 base and J 7 bases, with 5 bases left between them. The CDR3 sequence is CASSQGVQPQHF. The CDR3 DNA sequence: TGCGCCAGCAGCCAAGGCGTACAGCCCCAGCATTTT.

The J gene is TRBJ1-2, the V gene TRBV24-1; 12 bases agree with TRBD1. The ends lost 10 bases at V and 7 bases at J; junction bases unmatched: 6. The CDR3 is made up of 13 amino acids. Per the germline V gene, CDR1 is KGHDR and CDR2 is SFDVKD. The CDR3: CATAGTGGLGYTF. DNA for the CDR3: TGTGCCACTGCCGGGACAGGGGGCCTTGGCTACACCTTC.

The chain combines TRBV6-5 with TRBJ1-2; 9 nucleotides match TRBD1. CDR1 MNHEY and CDR2 SVGAGI come from the germline V gene. After removal of 7 bases from V and 5 bases from J, the junction contained 8 bases not matched to a gene. This CDR3 contains 14 residues. The CDR3 here is CASMTGGNRYGYTF. DNA of the CDR3: TGTGCCAGCATGACAGGGGGAAATCGGTATGGCTACACCTTC.